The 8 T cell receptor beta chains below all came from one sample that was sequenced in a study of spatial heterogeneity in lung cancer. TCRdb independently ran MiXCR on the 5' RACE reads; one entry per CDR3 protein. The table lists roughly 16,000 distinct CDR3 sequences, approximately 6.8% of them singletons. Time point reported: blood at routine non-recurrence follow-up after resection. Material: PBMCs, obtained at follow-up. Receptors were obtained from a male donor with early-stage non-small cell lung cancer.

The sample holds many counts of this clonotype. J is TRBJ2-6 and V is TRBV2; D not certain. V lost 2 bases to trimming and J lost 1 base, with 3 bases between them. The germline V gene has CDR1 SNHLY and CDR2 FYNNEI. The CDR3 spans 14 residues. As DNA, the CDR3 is TGTGCCAGCAGTGAACTTTCTGGGGCCAACGTCCTGACTTTC. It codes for CASSELSGANVLTF. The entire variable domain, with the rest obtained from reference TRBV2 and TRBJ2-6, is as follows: EPEVTQTPSHQVTQMGQEVILRCVPISNHLYFYWYRQILGQKVEFLVSFYNNEISEKSEIFDDQFSVERPDGSNFTLKIRSTKLEDSAMYFCASSELSGANVLTFGAGSRLTVL.

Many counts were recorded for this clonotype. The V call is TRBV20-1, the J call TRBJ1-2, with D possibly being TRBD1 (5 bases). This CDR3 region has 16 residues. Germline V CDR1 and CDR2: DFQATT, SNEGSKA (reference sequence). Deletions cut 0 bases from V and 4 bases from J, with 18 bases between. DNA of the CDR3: TGCAGTGCTAGAGATCGGCGGGACGGAGGGACCTATGGCTACACCTTC. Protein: CSARDRRDGGTYGYTF.

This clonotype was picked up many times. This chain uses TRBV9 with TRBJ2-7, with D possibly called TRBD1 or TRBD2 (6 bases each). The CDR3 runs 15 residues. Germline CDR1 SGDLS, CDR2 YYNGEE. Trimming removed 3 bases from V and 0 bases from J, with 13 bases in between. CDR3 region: CASSAGGGNSYEQYF. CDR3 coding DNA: TGTGCCAGCAGCGCTGGGGGCGGGAACTCCTACGAGCAGTACTTC.

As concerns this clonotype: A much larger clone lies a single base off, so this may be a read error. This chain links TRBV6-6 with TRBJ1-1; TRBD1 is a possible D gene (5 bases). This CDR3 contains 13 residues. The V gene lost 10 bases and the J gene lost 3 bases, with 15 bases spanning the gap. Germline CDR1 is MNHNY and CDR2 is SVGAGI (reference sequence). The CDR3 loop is CANTAPGYTEAFF. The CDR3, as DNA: TGTGCCAACACCGCCCCAGGGTACACTGAAGCTTTCTTT.

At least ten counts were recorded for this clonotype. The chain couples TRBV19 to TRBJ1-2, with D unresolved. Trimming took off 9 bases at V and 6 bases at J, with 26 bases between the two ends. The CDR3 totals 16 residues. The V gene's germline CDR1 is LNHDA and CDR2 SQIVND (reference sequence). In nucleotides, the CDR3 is TGTGCCAGCCACCCCAGGCTAAGCCGAGGAGGTCATGGCTACACCTTC. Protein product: CASHPRLSRGGHGYTF.

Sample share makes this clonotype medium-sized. The CDR3 loop reads CSATEGSNNSPLHF. CDR3 DNA sequence: TGCAGTGCTACGGAGGGGAGCAATAATTCACCCCTCCACTTT. This chain links TRBV20-1 with TRBJ1-6; D is perhaps TRBD1 (5 bases). Germline-derived CDR1 and CDR2 are DFQATT and SNEGSKA (reference sequence). The CDR3 extends over 14 amino acids. V lost 4 bases and J lost 5, with 12 bases in between.

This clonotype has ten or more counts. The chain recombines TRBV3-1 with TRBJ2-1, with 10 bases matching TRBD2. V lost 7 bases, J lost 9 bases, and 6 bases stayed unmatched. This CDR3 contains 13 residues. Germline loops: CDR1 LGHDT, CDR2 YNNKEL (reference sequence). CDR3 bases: TGTGCCAGCACCGGACTAGCGGTAGGTGAGCAGTTCTTC. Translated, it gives CASTGLAVGEQFF.

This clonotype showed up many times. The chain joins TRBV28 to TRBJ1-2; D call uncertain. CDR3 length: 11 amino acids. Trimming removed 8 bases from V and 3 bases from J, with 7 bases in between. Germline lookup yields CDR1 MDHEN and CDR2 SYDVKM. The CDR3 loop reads CASGRDYGYTF. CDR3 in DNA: TGTGCCAGCGGAAGGGACTATGGCTACACCTTC.